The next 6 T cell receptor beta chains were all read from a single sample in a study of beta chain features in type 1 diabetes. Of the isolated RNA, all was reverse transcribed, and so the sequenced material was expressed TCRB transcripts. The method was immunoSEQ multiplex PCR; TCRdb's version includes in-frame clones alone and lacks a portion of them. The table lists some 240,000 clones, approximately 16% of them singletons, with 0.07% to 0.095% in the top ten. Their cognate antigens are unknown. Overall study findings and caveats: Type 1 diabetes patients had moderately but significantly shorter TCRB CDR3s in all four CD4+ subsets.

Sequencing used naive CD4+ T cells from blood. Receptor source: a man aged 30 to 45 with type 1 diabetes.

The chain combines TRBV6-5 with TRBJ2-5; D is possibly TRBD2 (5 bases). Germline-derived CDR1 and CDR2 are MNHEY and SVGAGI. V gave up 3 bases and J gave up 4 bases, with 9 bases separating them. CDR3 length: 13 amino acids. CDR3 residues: CASSYRRRETQYF. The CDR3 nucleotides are TGTGCCAGCAGTTATCGGAGGCGAGAGACCCAGTACTTC.

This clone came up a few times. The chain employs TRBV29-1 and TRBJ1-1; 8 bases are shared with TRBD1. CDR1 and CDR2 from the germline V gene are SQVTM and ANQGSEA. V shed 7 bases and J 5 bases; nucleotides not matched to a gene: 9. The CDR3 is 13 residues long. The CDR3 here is CSALRTGRTEAFF. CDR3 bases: TGCAGCGCCCTCCGGACAGGGAGAACTGAAGCTTTCTTT.

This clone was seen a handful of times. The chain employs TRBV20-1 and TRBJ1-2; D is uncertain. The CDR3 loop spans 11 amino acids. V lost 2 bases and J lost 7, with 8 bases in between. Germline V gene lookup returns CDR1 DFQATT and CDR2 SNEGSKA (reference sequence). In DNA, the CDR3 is TGCAGTGCTAGAATGCGAGCTGGCTACACCTTC. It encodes CSARMRAGYTF.

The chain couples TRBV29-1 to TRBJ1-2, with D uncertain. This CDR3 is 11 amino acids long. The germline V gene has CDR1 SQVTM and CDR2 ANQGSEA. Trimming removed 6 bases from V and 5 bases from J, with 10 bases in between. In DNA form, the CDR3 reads TGCAGCGTCCCGGACGGTTATGGCTACACCTTC. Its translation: CSVPDGYGYTF.

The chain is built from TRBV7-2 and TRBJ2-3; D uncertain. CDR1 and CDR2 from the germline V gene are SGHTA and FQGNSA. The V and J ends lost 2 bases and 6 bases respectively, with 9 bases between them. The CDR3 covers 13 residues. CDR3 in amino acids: CASSLSPSDTQYF. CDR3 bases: TGTGCCAGCAGCTTATCCCCGTCGGATACGCAGTATTTT. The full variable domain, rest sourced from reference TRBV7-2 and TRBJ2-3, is GAGVSQSPSNKVTEKGKDVELRCDPISGHTALYWYRQSLGQGLEFLIYFQGNSAPDKSGLPSDRFSAERTGGSVSTLTIQRTQQEDSAVYLCASSLSPSDTQYFGPGTRLTVL.

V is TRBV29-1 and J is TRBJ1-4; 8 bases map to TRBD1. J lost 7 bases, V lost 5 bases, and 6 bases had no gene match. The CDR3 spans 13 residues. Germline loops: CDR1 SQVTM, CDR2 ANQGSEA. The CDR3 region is CSVTLRGREKLFF. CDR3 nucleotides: TGCAGCGTTACTCTCAGGGGGCGTGAAAAACTGTTTTTT. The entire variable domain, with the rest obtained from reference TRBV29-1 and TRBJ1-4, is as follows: SAVISQKPSRDICQRGTSLTIQCQVDSQVTMMFWYRQQPGQSLTLIATANQGSEATYESGFVIDKFPISRPNLTFSTLTVSNMSPEDSSIYLCSVTLRGREKLFFGSGTQLSVL.